This T cell receptor beta chain was found in a study of blood T cell repertoires in COVID-19. About the research overall: PBMCs, B-cell-depleted T cells, or T cells were the source of the cDNA or gDNA that made up the material.

All recovered Cohort 3 donors got two negative PCRs, got clearance, or saw symptom resolution. TCRdb keeps only in-frame clones here, not all; method: immunoSEQ multiplex PCR. The sample lists about 250,000 clones, about nine tenths occurring once. This CDR3 contains 18 residues. Between the trimmed V and J ends, which lost 4 bases and 5 bases, there was a span of 27 bases. CDR1 and CDR2 (germline): SGHRS, YFSETQ. This clonotype was sampled from a young man who had recovered from COVID-19. The specimen was PBMCs or T cells enriched from blood (not recorded which). The J gene is TRBJ1-2, the V gene TRBV5-1; D ambiguous. The CDR3, as DNA: TGCGCCAGCAGCACTATTCCATACTATTACTTGACGGGATATGGCTACACCTTC. Translating gives CASSTIPYYYLTGYGYTF.